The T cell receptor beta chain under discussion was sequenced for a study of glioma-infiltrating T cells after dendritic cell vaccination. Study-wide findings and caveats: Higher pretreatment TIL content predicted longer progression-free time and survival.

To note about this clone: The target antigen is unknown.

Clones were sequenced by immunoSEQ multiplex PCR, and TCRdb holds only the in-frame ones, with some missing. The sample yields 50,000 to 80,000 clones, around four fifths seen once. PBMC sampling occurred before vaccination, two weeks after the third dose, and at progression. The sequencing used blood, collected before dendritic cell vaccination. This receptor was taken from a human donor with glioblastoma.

CDR3 residues: CASSGADSQETQYF. The CDR3 DNA reads TGTGCCAGCAGCGGAGCGGACTCCCAAGAGACCCAGTACTTC. The chain is built from TRBV7-2 and TRBJ2-5, with D tentatively TRBD2 (5 bases). V was clipped by 5 bases and J by 1 base, with 11 bases between them. Germline V CDR1 and CDR2: SGHTA, FQGNSA. This CDR3 is 14 amino acids long.